These 23 T cell receptor beta chains were all obtained from the same sample, sequenced in a study of T cells in Graves' hyperthyroidism and ophthalmopathy. TCR beta CDR3 regions were amplified from RNA. The HTBI set primed first-round TCR CDR3 RT-PCR. TCRdb reanalysed the multiplex PCR reads using MiXCR and keeps one entry per CDR3 protein. The sample lists around 440,000 distinct CDR3 sequences, approximately 14% occurring once. The sequenced sample consisted of blood. These receptors all stem from a woman younger than 30 with Graves' hyperthyroidism.

This clonotype appeared many times. The chain is built from TRBV6-1 and TRBJ1-1; D is perhaps TRBD1 (6 bases). V was pared by 1 base and J by 3 bases, with 12 bases between. The V gene's germline CDR1 is MNHNS and CDR2 SASEGT. The length of the CDR3 is 15 residues. The CDR3 DNA reads as TGTGCCAGCAGTGAAGTTGGGGGGCGAGACACTGAAGCTTTCTTT. The encoded protein is CASSEVGGRDTEAFF.

This clonotype was observed many times. The CDR3 protein is CASSLTGFGYEQYF. CDR3 sequence (DNA): TGCGCCAGCAGCTTGACAGGGTTTGGATACGAGCAGTACTTC. The rearrangement links TRBV5-1 to TRBJ2-7; D is possibly TRBD1 (6 bases). This CDR3 has 14 residues. V gave up 1 base and J gave up 4 bases, with 12 bases separating them. Per the germline V gene, CDR1 is SGHRS and CDR2 is YFSETQ.

This clonotype was observed many times. This chain uses TRBV7-8 with TRBJ2-7, with 10 positions matching TRBD1. There are 15 residues in the CDR3. The germline gives CDR1 SGHVS, CDR2 FQNEAQ. J gave up 6 bases and V 5 bases, and 10 bases lay outside the gene matches. As DNA, the CDR3 is TGTGCCAGCAGCGCTTACCGCGGGACAGGGGTCGAGCAGTACTTC. Protein product: CASSAYRGTGVEQYF.

The chain joins TRBV7-2 to TRBJ1-2; D may be TRBD1 (6 bases). The CDR3 covers 14 residues. V was shortened by 8 bases and J by 5 bases, with 18 bases between the two germline ends. CDR1 SGHTA and CDR2 FQGNSA come from the germline V gene. The CDR3 sequence: CASDSWTAHYGYTF. The CDR3 DNA reads as TGTGCCAGCGACTCCTGGACAGCACATTATGGCTACACCTTC. Full variable domain (missing parts from reference TRBV7-2 and TRBJ1-2): GAGVSQSPSNKVTEKGKDVELRCDPISGHTALYWYRQSLGQGLEFLIYFQGNSAPDKSGLPSDRFSAERTGGSVSTLTIQRTQQEDSAVYLCASDSWTAHYGYTFGSGTRLTVV.

This clonotype was seen repeatedly, ten times or more. V usage is TRBV24-1 and J usage is TRBJ2-5, with 7 bases that match TRBD2. CDR3 length equals 15 residues. The ends lost 3 bases at V and 5 bases at J; junction bases unmatched: 8. Germline V gene sequence: CDR1 KGHDR, CDR2 SFDVKD. The CDR3 DNA reads as TGTGCCACCAGTGATAGGCGGGAGCTAATGGAGACCCAGTACTTC. Its translation is CATSDRRELMETQYF.

In its sample, this clonotype was seen many times. CDR3 coding DNA: TGTGCCAGCAGTTTGACTACTAGCGGGAGTTTCGGTGAGCAGTTCTTC. Its protein is CASSLTTSGSFGEQFF. The chain recombines TRBV28 with TRBJ2-1, with 11 bases matching TRBD2. The CDR3 contains 16 residues. Per germline, CDR1 MDHEN and CDR2 SYDVKM. Trimming took 3 bases from V and 9 from J; bases not matched to a gene: 10.

This clonotype has ten or more counts. The chain employs TRBV18 and TRBJ2-5; no reliable D call. CDR3 length: 14 residues. CDR1 KGHSH and CDR2 LQKENI come from the germline V gene. V was cut by 3 bases and J by 4 bases, with 12 bases left in between. The CDR3 DNA reads TGTGCCAGCTCACCGGACGCACTCGGAGAGACCCAGTACTTC. It translates to CASSPDALGETQYF.

This clonotype has only one observation. This chain connects TRBV20-1 to TRBJ2-5; TRBD1 matches at 12 bases. Germline V gene lookup returns CDR1 DFQATT and CDR2 SNEGSKA (reference sequence). The CDR3 sequence is 13 residues long. Losses at the gene ends were 5 bases for V and 5 bases for J; bases not matched to a gene: 3. DNA for the CDR3: TGCAGTGCTGGGACAGGGGGCAGTGAGACCCAGTACTTC. This sequence encodes CSAGTGGSETQYF.

The chain employs TRBV6-8 and TRBJ1-3; possibly TRBD1 for D (5 bases). V was trimmed by 8 bases and J by 4 bases, leaving 18 bases between them. The CDR3 is 15 amino acids. Germline V gene sequence: CDR1 MNHGY, CDR2 SAAAGT. CDR3 residues: CASGRQTLGGNTIYF. DNA for the CDR3: TGTGCCAGCGGTAGACAGACCCTCGGCGGAAACACCATATATTTT.

There are many counts of this clonotype. The chain links TRBV12-3 or TRBV12-4 to TRBJ2-1; 9 bases are shared with TRBD2. The CDR3 extends over 18 amino acids. J lost 7 bases, V lost 7 bases, and 20 bases had no gene match. The CDR3 here is CASTLRGAGGPVRNEQFF. CDR3 nucleotides: TGTGCCAGCACCCTAAGGGGGGCGGGAGGGCCAGTTAGGAATGAGCAGTTCTTC.

V usage is TRBV5-1 and J usage is TRBJ2-3; 7 bases match TRBD1. The CDR3 totals 17 residues. The V gene's germline CDR1 is SGHRS and CDR2 YFSETQ. The J segment lost 2 bases and the V segment lost 0 bases, leaving 9 bases of the junction unmatched. CDR3: CASSLAGTVGPTDTQYF. The CDR3 DNA reads TGCGCCAGCAGCTTGGCCGGGACAGTTGGGCCCACAGATACGCAGTATTTT.

This clonotype has at least ten counts. The chain recombines TRBV10-3 with TRBJ1-1; D perhaps matches TRBD1 (6 bases). From germline, CDR1 is ENHRY and CDR2 SYGVKD. The CDR3 sequence is 15 residues long. Trimming stripped 6 bases from V and 0 bases from J, with 14 bases between. The CDR3 nucleotides are TGTGCCATCAGAGAACCGGGACACATGAACACTGAAGCTTTCTTT. It translates to CAIREPGHMNTEAFF.

The V and J genes are TRBV10-1 and TRBJ2-2; no firm D call. V lost 0 bases, J lost 5 bases, and 7 bases lay in between. The germline CDR1 and CDR2 sequences are WNHNN and SYGVQD (reference sequence). The CDR3 runs 14 residues. The CDR3 nucleotides are TGCGCCAGCAGTGAGTCCGTATGGACCGGGGAGCTGTTTTTT. The encoded protein is CASSESVWTGELFF.

The table lists this clonotype with many counts. CDR3 sequence: CASSSQTGSSYNEQFF. The CDR3 DNA sequence: TGTGCCAGCAGTTCCCAGACAGGGAGCTCCTACAATGAGCAGTTCTTC. The chain employs TRBV28 and TRBJ2-1, with 7 nucleotides matching TRBD1. The ends lost 4 bases at V and 0 bases at J; junction bases unmatched: 6. CDR1 is MDHEN and CDR2 is SYDVKM in the germline V gene. This CDR3 is built from 16 residues.

This clonotype was seen a handful of times. This rearrangement joins TRBV7-2 to TRBJ1-1; D may be TRBD1 (5 bases). CDR3 length equals 16 residues. CDR1 is SGHTA and CDR2 is FQGNSA in the germline V gene. V was clipped by 0 bases and J by 2 bases, with 13 bases between them. CDR3 residues: CASSLAAGQGNTEAFF. CDR3 DNA: TGTGCCAGCAGCTTAGCAGCCGGTCAGGGAAACACTGAAGCTTTCTTT.

This clonotype was recorded many times. The chain couples TRBV18 to TRBJ1-2; TRBD1 agrees at 10 bases. V was pared by 4 bases and J by 3 bases, with 2 bases of the junction left unmatched. This CDR3 contains 14 residues. CDR1 and CDR2 (germline): KGHSH, LQKENI. The CDR3 protein is CASSRTGGDYGYTF. CDR3 nucleotide sequence: TGTGCCAGCTCACGGACAGGGGGAGACTATGGCTACACCTTC.

This clonotype came up many times. The rearrangement links TRBV9 to TRBJ1-1; 7 positions agree with TRBD1. Losses at the gene ends were 4 bases for V and 6 bases for J; bases not matched to a gene: 12. The CDR3 sequence is 15 residues long. Germline CDR1 is SGDLS and CDR2 is YYNGEE. CDR3 protein: CASSPPTGLGAEAFF. The CDR3 DNA follows: TGTGCCAGCAGCCCTCCGACAGGGCTGGGCGCTGAAGCTTTCTTT.

In this sample, this clonotype turned up many times. V usage is TRBV12-3 or TRBV12-4 and J usage is TRBJ1-2; 7 bases are a match to TRBD1. The CDR3 is made up of 15 amino acids. V shed 5 bases, J shed 1 base, and the junction held 7 bases outside the gene matches. The CDR3 region is CASSPNRGNNYGYTF. CDR3 DNA sequence: TGTGCCAGCAGTCCTAACAGGGGAAATAACTATGGCTACACCTTC.

This clonotype was seen many times. The rearrangement links TRBV20-1 to TRBJ2-5; no clear D. The CDR3 loop spans 13 amino acids. The ends were cut back, 5 bases at V and 0 bases at J, with 10 bases in the middle. Germline CDR1 DFQATT, CDR2 SNEGSKA (reference sequence). CDR3 in DNA: TGCAGTGCTGGCAGCGTCTACCAAGAGACCCAGTACTTC. It is translated as CSAGSVYQETQYF.

This clonotype was seen repeatedly, ten times or more. V usage is TRBV6-1 and J usage is TRBJ2-1; D call uncertain. Germline V gene sequence: CDR1 MNHNS, CDR2 SASEGT. The ends were cut back, 3 bases at V and 1 base at J, with 16 bases in the middle. This CDR3 has 17 residues. CDR3 coding DNA: TGTGCCAGCAGTGACTCGTTGGGGATTGGGTCCTACAATGAGCAGTTCTTC. It specifies CASSDSLGIGSYNEQFF.

This clonotype was detected many times. The chain joins TRBV27 to TRBJ1-6, with TRBD1 matching over 8 bases. Germline CDR1 is MNHEY and CDR2 is SMNVEV (reference sequence). The CDR3 has 15 residues. V lost 3 bases, J lost 7 bases, and 5 bases stayed unmatched. The CDR3 here is CASSFGQGGNSPLHF. The CDR3 DNA is TGTGCCAGCAGTTTCGGACAGGGAGGAAATTCACCCCTCCACTTT.

A few counts support this clonotype. V and J are TRBV5-1 and TRBJ2-7; 7 positions agree with TRBD1. The CDR3 covers 16 residues. Germline lookup yields CDR1 SGHRS and CDR2 YFSETQ. V was pared by 4 bases and J by 6 bases, with 16 bases of the junction left unmatched. In DNA, the CDR3 is TGCGCCAGCAGCCCCGGATTGGGGACAGCGGACTCCGAGCAGTACTTC. Protein product: CASSPGLGTADSEQYF.

This clonotype was observed at least ten times. This rearrangement joins TRBV19 to TRBJ2-1; D unresolved. Trimming took off 6 bases at V and 0 bases at J, with 18 bases between the two ends. In germline, CDR1 is LNHDA, CDR2 SQIVND (reference sequence). This CDR3 is built from 17 residues. CDR3 in amino acids: CASRTTWALGSYNEQFF. The CDR3 DNA is TGTGCCAGTAGGACCACGTGGGCTCTGGGCTCCTACAATGAGCAGTTCTTC.